These 10 T cell receptor beta chains share one sample of origin, sequenced in a study of T cell responses to AZD1222 COVID-19 vaccine. This table comes from immunoSEQ multiplex PCR, and its TCRdb copy is limited to in-frame clones, with some not included. The sample carries about 160,000 clones, 94% recorded once. Sequenced material: peripheral blood, taken on day 0 of AZD1222 vaccination. The receptor set was obtained from an adult in good health.

The rearrangement links TRBV6-2 or TRBV6-3 to TRBJ2-7; TRBD1 aligns across 7 bases. Germline V gene lookup returns CDR1 MNHEY and CDR2 SVGEGT. Trimming cost V 4 bases and J 6 bases; bases outside gene matches: 15. The CDR3 consists of 16 residues. The CDR3 loop reads CASSLMTGSVPSEQYV. CDR3 in DNA: TGTGCCAGCAGTTTAATGACAGGGTCGGTTCCCTCCGAGCAGTACGTC.

The sample holds a few counts of this clone. The rearrangement links TRBV5-6 to TRBJ2-1, with TRBD1 identical over 7 bases. The length of the CDR3 is 16 residues. V lost 1 base and J lost 1; bases outside the gene matches: 5. CDR1 and CDR2 (germline): SGHDT, YYEEEE. The CDR3 loop reads CASSLTGTASYNEQFF. The DNA of the CDR3 is TGTGCCAGCAGCTTGACCGGGACAGCGTCCTACAATGAGCAGTTCTTC.

V is TRBV2 and J is TRBJ1-4, with 9 bases aligning to TRBD1. V dropped 7 bases and J dropped 7; count of bases not matched to a gene: 10. Germline V lookup: CDR1 SNHLY, CDR2 FYNNEI. CDR3 length: 15 residues. The CDR3, as DNA: TGTGCCAGCACCGGACGGAGACAGGGGGGTGAAAAACTGTTTTTT. This translates into CASTGRRQGGEKLFF.

This chain links TRBV7-9 with TRBJ1-2; TRBD1 is a possible D gene (6 bases). Germline CDR1 SEHNR, CDR2 FQNEAQ (reference sequence). The CDR3 is 15 amino acids. The V and J ends lost 4 bases and 8 bases respectively, with 20 bases between them. The CDR3 region is CASSSMDSPSGGYTF. The CDR3, as DNA: TGTGCCAGCAGCTCGATGGACAGCCCCTCGGGCGGCTACACCTTC. Drawing the rest from reference TRBV7-9 and TRBJ1-2, the complete variable domain is DTGVSQNPRHKITKRGQNVTFRCDPISEHNRLYWYRQTLGQGPEFLTYFQNEAQLEKSRLLSDRFSAERPKGSFSTLEIQRTEQGDSAMYLCASSSMDSPSGGYTFGSGTRLTVV.

This clone occurred a few times. This chain uses TRBV5-5 with TRBJ2-4; tentative D call: TRBD1 (6 bases). Germline values: CDR1 SGHKS, CDR2 YYEKEE (reference sequence). The CDR3 sequence is 18 residues long. V was pared by 1 base and J by 7 bases, with 24 bases between. DNA of the CDR3: TGTGCCAGCAGCTTGAACCTTCCGGGACACCCACTTAATAACATTCAGTACTTC. As protein: CASSLNLPGHPLNNIQYF.

CDR3 amino acids: CASSSTDNEQFF. The CDR3 DNA follows: TGTGCCAGCAGTTCGACTGACAATGAGCAGTTCTTC. This chain connects TRBV2 to TRBJ2-1, with D uncertain. The CDR3 runs 12 residues. Germline-derived CDR1 and CDR2 are SNHLY and FYNNEI. Trimming took off 5 bases at V and 5 bases at J, with 7 bases between the two ends.

CDR3 loop: CASSLGSDSPLHF. DNA of the CDR3: TGTGCCAGCAGCTTAGGCTCGGATTCACCCCTCCACTTT. The chain uses TRBV5-5 and TRBJ1-6; D not resolved. Germline loops: CDR1 SGHKS, CDR2 YYEKEE (reference sequence). The CDR3 totals 13 residues. Trimming cost V 2 bases and J 8 bases, with 8 bases left between them.

This rearrangement joins TRBV4-2 to TRBJ1-3; the D gene is possibly TRBD1 (5 bases). V was shortened by 2 bases and J by 1 base, with 9 bases between the two germline ends. CDR1 LGHNA and CDR2 YNFKEQ come from the germline V gene. The CDR3 has 15 residues. The CDR3 protein is CASSQTGVSGNTIYF. The DNA for the CDR3 is TGTGCCAGCAGCCAAACGGGGGTGTCTGGAAACACCATATATTTT.

The V and J genes are TRBV5-1 and TRBJ1-5; no reliable D call. V was pared by 0 bases and J by 3 bases, with 10 bases between. The CDR3 runs to 15 residues. From germline, CDR1 is SGHRS and CDR2 YFSETQ. CDR3 bases: TGCGCCAGCAGCTTGGGTCAGGTATCCAATCAGCCCCAGCATTTT. It yields the protein CASSLGQVSNQPQHF.

The chain employs TRBV24-1 and TRBJ1-5; 8 bases are a match to TRBD1. The J segment lost 4 bases and the V segment lost 9 bases, leaving 4 bases of the junction unmatched. Germline V CDR1 and CDR2: KGHDR, SFDVKD. The CDR3 length is 13 residues. CDR3 nucleotides: TGTGCCACCGGGGGACAGGCTAATCAGCCCCAGCATTTT. This encodes CATGGQANQPQHF.